These 9 T cell receptor beta chains were sequenced from one sample in a study of shared clonotypes between healthy human individuals. Using immunoSEQ multiplex PCR, the repertoire was profiled, and TCRdb retains in-frame clones only, with some absent. This sample has some 630,000 clones; less than 80% occur once, and the top ten carry about 1.8%. Sequencing was performed on memory CD4+ T cells sorted from blood. Described subset: CD45RA-negative fraction. These receptors came from a woman in her thirties in good health.

J is TRBJ2-5 and V is TRBV27, with TRBD1 matching over 10 bases. J gave up 5 bases and V 4 bases, and 10 bases lay outside the gene matches. This CDR3 spans 16 amino acids. The V gene's germline CDR1 is MNHEY and CDR2 SMNVEV (reference sequence). CDR3 sequence reads: CASSSTGTGARETQYF. For the CDR3, the DNA is TGTGCCAGCAGTTCAACCGGGACAGGGGCCCGGGAGACCCAGTACTTC.

Comment on this clone: It may be a read error: a sequence one base away is much more abundant. V gene TRBV7-2 combines with J gene TRBJ2-2; D gene uncertain. With 1 base removed from V and 5 bases from J, the gap between germline ends came to 5 bases. The CDR3 loop spans 13 amino acids. Germline-derived CDR1 and CDR2 are SGHTA and FQGNSA. Written as DNA, the CDR3 is TGTGCCAGCAGCTTAGACCCGACCGGGGAGCTGTTTTTT. This sequence encodes CASSLDPTGELFF.

This clone was picked up a small number of times. The V gene is TRBV21-1, the J gene TRBJ1-2. TRBV21-1 corresponds to a pseudogene. The CDR3 length is 15 residues. The CDR3 sequence: CASHAAGITDYGYTF. DNA for the CDR3: TGTGCCAGCCATGCGGCGGGTATAACGGACTATGGCTACACCTTC.

The chain employs TRBV5-1 and TRBJ1-1; D ambiguous. The CDR3 is 14 amino acids. Trimming left V 1 base short and J 0 bases short, with 7 bases between. Looked up from germline, CDR1 is SGHRS and CDR2 is YFSETQ. The chain's CDR3 is CASSLSEVNTEAFF. CDR3 DNA sequence: TGCGCCAGCAGCTTGTCCGAGGTGAACACTGAAGCTTTCTTT.

The chain carries TRBV18 and TRBJ2-3, with D possibly being TRBD2 (5 bases). V lost 5 bases to trimming and J lost 1 base, with 7 bases between them. The CDR3 extends over 13 amino acids. Looked up from germline, CDR1 is KGHSH and CDR2 is LQKENI. This CDR3 is CASSVGGTDTQYF. DNA for the CDR3: TGTGCCAGCTCAGTCGGGGGCACAGATACGCAGTATTTT.

The V call is TRBV29-1, the J call TRBJ2-7, with 7 bases fitting TRBD2. V trimming: 4 bases; J trimming: 5 bases; junction bases outside the gene matches: 8. The CDR3 sequence is 13 residues long. Germline V CDR1 and CDR2: SQVTM, ANQGSEA. The DNA for the CDR3 is TGCAGCGTTGCCGGCGGGAGAAGAAACGAGCAGTACTTC. It codes for CSVAGGRRNEQYF.

V usage is TRBV14 and J usage is TRBJ1-1, with D perhaps TRBD1 (5 bases). The CDR3 is 13 amino acids. Trimming pared 4 bases from V and 4 bases from J, leaving 10 bases between. CDR1 and CDR2 (germline): SGHDN, FVKESK. The CDR3 nucleotides are TGTGCCAGCAGCCTAAGGCAGGGCACTGAAGCTTTCTTT. The encoded protein is CASSLRQGTEAFF.

The CDR3, as DNA: TGTGCCAGCAGTCCGGCTAGCGGGAGTAACACCGGGGAGCTGTTTTTT. It yields the protein CASSPASGSNTGELFF. The chain uses TRBV7-3 and TRBJ2-2; 10 bases are shared with TRBD2. Trimming at V came to 6 bases and at J to 2 bases, leaving 6 bases not matched to a gene. The CDR3 spans 16 residues. In germline, CDR1 is SGHTA, CDR2 FQGTGA. Using reference TRBV7-3 and TRBJ2-2 for the parts outside the CDR3, the full variable domain is GAGVSQTPSNKVTEKGKYVELRCDPISGHTALYWYRQSLGQGPEFLIYFQGTGAADDSGLPNDRFFAVRPEGSVSTLKIQRTERGDSAVYLCASSPASGSNTGELFFGEGSRLTVL.

This clone was counted a single time. The V gene is TRBV11-2, the J gene TRBJ2-3; the D is unclear. The germline V and J ends were trimmed by 8 bases and 1 base, with 16 bases remaining between them. The CDR3 has 15 amino acids. Germline V CDR1 and CDR2: SGHAT, FQNNGV. Written as DNA, the CDR3 is TGTGCCAGCCGAAATTTTGAACCAGGCACAGATACGCAGTATTTT. It specifies CASRNFEPGTDTQYF. Together with reference TRBV11-2 and TRBJ2-3, the CDR3 gives the full variable domain: EAGVAQSPRYKIIEKRQSVAFWCNPISGHATLYWYQQILGQGPKLLIQFQNNGVVDDSQLPKDRFSAERLKGVDSTLKIQPAKLEDSAVYLCASRNFEPGTDTQYFGPGTRLTVL.